This T cell receptor beta chain was captured by sequencing in a study of T cell responses to AZD1222 COVID-19 vaccine. Trimming removed 7 bases from V and 7 bases from J; junction bases left unmatched: 8. The length of the CDR3 is 13 residues. Per the germline V gene, CDR1 is LGHDT and CDR2 is YNNKEL (reference sequence). Findings of the study overall: Repertoire sampling happened only post peak T cell response. Spike-specific TCR breadth rose after two AZD1222 doses, and depth rose as well. Most donors were white British and more were female, and clonal diversity was possibly underestimated.

In the case of this clone: Its specificity is not known.

Libraries were prepared by immunoSEQ multiplex PCR; TCRdb keeps only in-frame clonotypes and omits some of them. The table has about 160,000 clones, about nine tenths seen once. The sample consisted of peripheral blood, taken on day 0 of AZD1222 vaccination. The receptor comes from an adult in good health. The gene calls are TRBV3-1 (or the pseudogene TRBV3-2) and TRBJ1-2; 8 nucleotides align to TRBD1. DNA for the CDR3: TGTGCCAGCATAGGCAGGGGGCTCTCTGGCTACACCTTC. Protein product: CASIGRGLSGYTF.